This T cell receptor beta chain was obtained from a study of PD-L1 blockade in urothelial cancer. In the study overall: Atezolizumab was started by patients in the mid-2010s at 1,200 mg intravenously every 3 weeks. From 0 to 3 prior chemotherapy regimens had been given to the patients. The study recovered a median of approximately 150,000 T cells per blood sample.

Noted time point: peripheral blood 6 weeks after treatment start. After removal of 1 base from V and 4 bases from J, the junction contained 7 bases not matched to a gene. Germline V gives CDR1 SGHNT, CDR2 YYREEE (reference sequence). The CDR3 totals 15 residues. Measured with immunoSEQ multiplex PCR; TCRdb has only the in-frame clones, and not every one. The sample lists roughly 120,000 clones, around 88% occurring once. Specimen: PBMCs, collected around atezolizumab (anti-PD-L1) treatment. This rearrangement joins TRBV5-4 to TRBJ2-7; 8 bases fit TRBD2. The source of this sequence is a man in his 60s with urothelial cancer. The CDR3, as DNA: TGTGCCAGCAGCTTGACGCAAAGCGGGGGTTACGAGCAGTACTTC. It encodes CASSLTQSGGYEQYF. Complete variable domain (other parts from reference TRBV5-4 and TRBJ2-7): ETGVTQSPTHLIKTRGQQVTLRCSSQSGHNTVSWYQQALGQGPQFIFQYYREEENGRGNFPPRFSGLQFPNYSSELNVNALELDDSALYLCASSLTQSGGYEQYFGPGTRLTVT.